A selection of T cell receptor beta chains follows, all from one sample in a study of blood T cell repertoires in COVID-19. Clones were sequenced by immunoSEQ multiplex PCR, and TCRdb holds only the in-frame ones, with some missing. The profile shows some 180,000 clones, about 86% of them singletons. Source material: peripheral blood. These TCRs come from a woman in her seventies who had recovered from COVID-19. Each CDR3 is given with its conserved first and last residue. The order of the fields is D gene, clone size, V gene, J gene, CDR3 protein. The D gene is left open where the match is weak. Not every row has a clone size; where given, it reads once, few, many or a size class.

.,once,TRBV14,TRBJ1-3,CASSQGWHSGNTIYF
.,.,TRBV6-5,TRBJ2-7,CASTPGWTYEQYF
.,.,TRBV7-9,TRBJ1-1,CASSFGGNTEAFF
TRBD1,once,TRBV11-2,TRBJ1-2,CASSPTGELGGYTF
TRBD2,.,TRBV19,TRBJ2-5,CASRPPGLAGAGTQYF
.,.,TRBV3-1/TRBV3-2,TRBJ1-1,CASSQDPGIKAEAFF
TRBD2,.,TRBV3-1/TRBV3-2,TRBJ2-1,CASSQDIAGGPYNEQFF
.,few,TRBV2,TRBJ2-1,CASSEQGSSYNEQFF
TRBD2,.,TRBV5-1,TRBJ2-1,CASSLALAGEQFF
.,once,TRBV29-1,TRBJ1-4,CSGSESRGVELFF
TRBD2,.,TRBV9,TRBJ2-1,CASSVVGSGGAREQFF
.,.,TRBV7-9,TRBJ1-6,CASSSRNSPLHF
.,once,TRBV19,TRBJ1-1,CASSIDVGLNTEAFF
TRBD1,.,TRBV4-2,TRBJ2-7,CASGGQREQYF
TRBD2,.,TRBV27,TRBJ2-4,CASSLAGGPNIQYF
.,once,TRBV28,TRBJ1-4,CASSPPSEKLFF
.,.,TRBV30,TRBJ1-1,CAWSLGGNTEAFF
TRBD1,.,TRBV19,TRBJ2-2,CASRTGGPGELFF
.,once,TRBV4-3,TRBJ2-1,CASSQSRKRGNEQFF
.,.,TRBV7-2,TRBJ2-5,CAGGRGETQYF
.,.,TRBV27,TRBJ1-2,CASGSAGLNYGYTF
.,few,TRBV28,TRBJ1-5,CASSPPTSGVGAQHF
TRBD1,.,TRBV5-1,TRBJ1-3,CASSLWQGAPGNTIYF
.,.,TRBV3-1/TRBV3-2,TRBJ1-5,CASSQGGGQHF
TRBD2,few,TRBV18,TRBJ2-6,CASSPVSGLAAISGANVLTF
.,.,TRBV9,TRBJ2-7,CASSEGRGREQYF
.,few,TRBV12-3/TRBV12-4,TRBJ1-4,CASSLGLDEKLFF
.,once,TRBV6-5,TRBJ1-2,CASTQSRGYGYTF
TRBD2,few,TRBV6-6,TRBJ2-2,CASNPTAGGSGELFF
TRBD2,few,TRBV30,TRBJ2-2,CAWTPGLAGPGELFF
.,.,TRBV7-2,TRBJ1-1,CASSLVQGNTEAFF
.,.,TRBV5-6,TRBJ2-7,CASSWDRGPSGRYF
.,.,TRBV21-1,TRBJ2-3,CASSSRDRGLGTDTQYF
TRBD1,.,TRBV7-3,TRBJ1-2,CASSASGTGRPYGYTF
.,once,TRBV5-4,TRBJ2-7,CASSPADSYEQYF
TRBD1,once,TRBV2,TRBJ2-7,CASSDQGETYEQYF